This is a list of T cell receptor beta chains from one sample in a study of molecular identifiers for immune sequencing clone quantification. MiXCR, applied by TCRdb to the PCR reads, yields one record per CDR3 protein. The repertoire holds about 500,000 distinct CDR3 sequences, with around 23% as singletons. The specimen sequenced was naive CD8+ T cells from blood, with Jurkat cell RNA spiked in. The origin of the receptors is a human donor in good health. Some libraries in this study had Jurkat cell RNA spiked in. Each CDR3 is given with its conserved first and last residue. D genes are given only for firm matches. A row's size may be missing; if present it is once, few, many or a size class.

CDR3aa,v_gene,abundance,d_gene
CASSLATGGGYEQYF,TRBV7-2,few,TRBD2
CASSKDGGGETQYF,TRBV9,few,NA
CAWSRTVNTEAFF,TRBV30,NA,NA
CASAYQGIVNTQYF,TRBV27,many,NA
CASSGGNTEAFF,TRBV19,many,NA
CASSVAGSDSPLHF,TRBV9,NA,NA
CASSVDPTGSTNEKLFF,TRBV9,few,TRBD1
CASSLVSPSLWNSPLHF,TRBV7-2,few,NA
CASTGARETQYF,TRBV2,NA,TRBD1
CASSYGGRYSGANVLTF,TRBV6-5,many,NA
CASCRPDRGTYEQYF,TRBV4-1,NA,TRBD1
CASSPAKRTDTQYF,TRBV7-2,many,NA
CASSQDMTQLGYTF,TRBV4-3,few,NA
CASSVAGPTELFF,TRBV9,few,NA
CASSASGRDSTQYF,TRBV5-1,many,TRBD2
CASRPRRAHYSTDTQYF,TRBV7-2,NA,NA
CASRQNWGMAHYEQYF,TRBV27,NA,NA
CASSTPVQVAFF,TRBV11-2,many,NA
CASSVLGEQYF,TRBV19,NA,NA
CASSAGALGQYF,TRBV28,NA,NA
CASSLNRGMNTEAFF,TRBV7-2,NA,NA
CASSLLLNVLTF,TRBV6-2/TRBV6-3,many,NA
CASSVAGRLAGGITTDTQYF,TRBV9,many,TRBD2
CAVGGTGHTEAFF,TRBV6-5,NA,NA
CASSATGARETQYF,TRBV6-2/TRBV6-3,NA,TRBD1
CARNLTGLAETYEQYF,TRBV6-6,few,TRBD2
CASSPGRGSTYEQYF,TRBV4-3,NA,NA
CASSVMATNTGELFF,TRBV9,NA,NA
CASSPSTGAVYEQYF,TRBV7-9,many,NA
CASSNMTGMTEAFF,TRBV21-1,few,NA
CSADNPPEAFF,TRBV20-1,few,NA
CASSVRTAYGYTF,TRBV2,NA,NA
CASRKSGSSYEQYF,TRBV7-9,many,NA
CATSKGLAASSYNEQFF,TRBV15,NA,TRBD2
CASSLEGNSNQPQNF,TRBV7-6,NA,NA
CASSLRVRGRAGDEQFF,TRBV6-2/TRBV6-3,NA,TRBD2
CASRGPPGPADTGELFF,TRBV7-7,NA,NA
CASSLKMVGDEQFF,TRBV13,NA,NA
CASSDSYTGYIYEQFF,TRBV6-1,few,NA
CASSMEQGMNTEAFF,TRBV7-9,few,NA
CAWRARLGTTEAFF,TRBV30,NA,NA
CASSGRDIFLSSYEQCF,TRBV27,NA,NA
CASSEGEASTDTQYF,TRBV9,few,NA
CASSFETGGTYQPQHF,TRBV12-3/TRBV12-4,NA,TRBD1
CAITVLGGYEQYF,TRBV7-9,NA,NA
CASSIGVGSSYEQYF,TRBV19,few,NA
CASSPEREVRTDTQYF,TRBV5-1,NA,TRBD2
CASSMGQGVYEQYF,TRBV19,NA,TRBD1
CSVWWTGENTEAFF,TRBV29-1,many,NA
CASSPWDRAYEQYF,TRBV13,NA,TRBD1
CASSPGTLNEQFF,TRBV6-6,few,NA
CASRSCRDRDNQPQHF,TRBV12-2,NA,NA
CASKQAGTEAFF,TRBV19,NA,NA
CASSYDSSSGNTIYF,TRBV7-2,NA,NA
CSARVGFSYEQYF,TRBV20-1,few,NA